This record looks at one TCR beta chain sequence and its context. Its target is not known. The data originate from a study of STAT3 mutations in large granular lymphocyte leukemia. Study outcomes and limitations: Differing intervals and regimens complicate linking therapy response to clone burden. Some patients had dominant TCR clones larger than their STAT3 mutant burden. Every T-cell large granular lymphocyte leukemia patient had at least one immunodominant TCR beta clonotype. In about 35% of the 18 patients, new TCR clonotypes emerged after therapy.

Average productive template count per sample was 35,000 to 50,000. Measured with immunoSEQ multiplex PCR; TCRdb has only the in-frame clones, and not every one. Here the sample spans around 29,000 clones, approximately 84% being singletons. Material for sequencing was peripheral blood mononuclear cells. This receptor was identified in a man in his 60s with T-cell large granular lymphocyte leukemia. Some clones in this sample may be carry-over from other donors' samples.

For the CDR3, the DNA is TGTGCCTGGGGGAAGGTGACAGGGACTCAGCCCCAGCATTTT. Its translation: CAWGKVTGTQPQHF. The chain couples TRBV30 to TRBJ1-5, with TRBD1 identical over 7 bases. The germline V gene has CDR1 GTSNPN and CDR2 SVGIG (reference sequence). J gave up 6 bases and V 5 bases, and 10 bases lay outside the gene matches. The length of the CDR3 is 14 residues.